The rows below give T cell receptor beta chains drawn from one sample of a study of metastatic and nonmetastatic thyroid tumors. TCRdb reprocessed the PCR reads using MiXCR. The table includes over 10,000 clones, 24% detected once. Specimen: blood. Receptor source: a male donor with papillary thyroid cancer or a benign thyroid nodule (not recorded which). Some clones in this sample may be carry-over from other donors' samples. Both conserved end residues are trimmed from each CDR3.

J gene | V gene | CDR3 length | CDR3 protein
TRBJ2-2 | TRBV15 | 12 | ATSRQGDTGELF
TRBJ2-5 | TRBV6-1 | 11 | ASRGQGGETQY
TRBJ1-2 | TRBV11-1 | 14 | ASSLEQLDRVLGYT
TRBJ2-5 | TRBV4-3 | 11 | ASGSGLQETRY
TRBJ1-1 | TRBV6-1 | 9 | ASREGTVVF
TRBJ2-1 | TRBV6-6 | 14 | ASSWLAGGFNAEQF
TRBJ2-7 | TRBV24-1 | 14 | ATSDSARGGSYEQY
TRBJ2-7 | TRBV6-5 | 10 | ASSYSRGEQY
TRBJ2-3 | TRBV11-1 | 13 | ASSKAGGSTDTQY
TRBJ2-7 | TRBV6-5 | 12 | ASSYPSGSKKQY
TRBJ2-1 | TRBV11-2 | 12 | ASSFGGAANEQF
TRBJ2-2 | TRBV12-3/TRBV12-4 | 13 | AISGREGPPGELF
TRBJ2-7 | TRBV4-3 | 13 | ASSQGLAGGREQY
TRBJ2-7 | TRBV4-3 | 14 | ASSQDRRGPSYEQY
TRBJ2-2 | TRBV6-4 | 11 | ASSDAYSGELF
TRBJ1-5 | TRBV6-2/TRBV6-3 | 13 | ASNNFRDRNQPQH
TRBJ2-5 | TRBV9 | 14 | ASSVGGQGVAETQY
TRBJ2-7 | TRBV20-1 | 11 | SARGGYSYEQY
TRBJ1-1 | TRBV20-1 | 13 | SARERGQMNTEAF
TRBJ2-3 | TRBV29-1 | 12 | SVEEKSSDEVRD
TRBJ2-3 | TRBV6-1 | 11 | ASSPTRYDTQY
TRBJ1-2 | TRBV25-1 | 13 | ASSRTGGTHYGYT
TRBJ1-6 | TRBV28 | 13 | ASSLEGVNNSPLH
TRBJ1-1 | TRBV5-5 | 12 | ASSEEGGITEAF
TRBJ2-3 | TRBV20-1 | 11 | SARLRLADTQY
TRBJ1-1 | TRBV25-1 | 13 | ASSIGWDRDTEAF
TRBJ2-1 | TRBV12-3/TRBV12-4 | 12 | ASSLLGGLNEQF
TRBJ2-5 | TRBV20-1 | 9 | SARVEETQY
TRBJ2-3 | TRBV3-1 | 12 | ASRTSGDTDTQY
TRBJ2-2 | TRBV29-1 | 11 | SVQTDSTGELF
TRBJ2-5 | TRBV7-9 | 13 | ASSNLAGGQETQY
TRBJ2-7 | TRBV27 | 11 | ASSLEGPYEQY
TRBJ2-2 | TRBV2 | 13 | ASSGQGQGTGELF
TRBJ2-1 | TRBV5-1 | 13 | ASSTSSGREGEQF
TRBJ1-4 | TRBV28 | 12 | ASSLSQLNEKLF
TRBJ2-7 | TRBV6-5 | 14 | ASSYSASGRPYEQY
TRBJ1-2 | TRBV28 | 13 | ASRDRGLGDYGYT
TRBJ2-7 | TRBV19 | 12 | ASSIERSSYEQY
TRBJ2-3 | TRBV6-4 | 12 | ASSNSYSTDTQY
TRBJ1-2 | TRBV28 | 12 | ASSSPGDALGYT
TRBJ1-1 | TRBV5-4 | 13 | ASSSRVGADTEAF
TRBJ2-2 | TRBV9 | 12 | ASSPLVAGGELF
TRBJ2-5 | TRBV24-1 | 10 | ATSNPGKTQY
TRBJ2-1 | TRBV5-1 | 10 | ASKKKNNEQF
TRBJ2-7 | TRBV10-1 | 11 | ASSESGPHEQY
TRBJ2-7 | TRBV27 | 12 | ASSLWESPYEQY
TRBJ2-2 | TRBV20-1 | 14 | SARDPTGTATGELF
TRBJ2-7 | TRBV11-2 | 15 | ASSLVASGSVAYEQY